This TCR beta chain was sequenced for a study of blood T cell repertoires in COVID-19. Study at large: COVID-19 samples, acute and convalescent, were from the United States, Italy and Spain.

CDR3 length: 16 amino acids. CDR1 and CDR2 (germline): SNHLY, FYNNEI. V lost 3 bases to trimming and J lost 4 bases, with 16 bases between them. Sequencing used immunoSEQ multiplex PCR; TCRdb keeps in-frame clones, though not all of them. The sample carries 200,000 to 250,000 clones, around 87% recorded once. The chain carries TRBV2 and TRBJ2-1; D is possibly TRBD1 (7 bases). Sequencing input: peripheral blood. The clonotype comes from a woman in her 70s with active or convalescent COVID-19. The CDR3 nucleotides are TGTGCCAGCAGTGAGTTCTCCAGGGGGGCATACAATGAGCAGTTCTTC. Translating gives CASSEFSRGAYNEQFF.